This entry lists 4 T cell receptor beta chains sequenced from one sample in a study of blood T cell repertoires in COVID-19. TCRdb's copy holds only in-frame clones and misses some; the assay was immunoSEQ multiplex PCR. The table records 90,000 to 100,000 clones, around 81% of them present only once. The sample was peripheral blood. These receptors were taken from a man aged 60 to 69 with acute or convalescent COVID-19.

The chain uses TRBV29-1 and TRBJ1-4; D is perhaps TRBD1 (5 bases). V was shortened by 4 bases and J by 4 bases, with 10 bases between the two germline ends. CDR1 and CDR2 (germline): SQVTM, ANQGSEA. The CDR3 is 13 residues long. The CDR3 DNA follows: TGCAGCGTTGGAGGACAAATTAATGAAAAACTGTTTTTT. Protein: CSVGGQINEKLFF. Full variable domain (remainder filled in from reference TRBV29-1 and TRBJ1-4): SAVISQKPSRDICQRGTSLTIQCQVDSQVTMMFWYRQQPGQSLTLIATANQGSEATYESGFVIDKFPISRPNLTFSTLTVSNMSPEDSSIYLCSVGGQINEKLFFGSGTQLSVL.

This sequence joins TRBV21-1 and TRBJ1-3; the table's TRBD1 call for D was not verified on the DNA. TRBV21-1 is flagged as a pseudogene. This CDR3 has 17 residues. CDR3 sequence (DNA): TGTGCCAGCAGCAAAGAACAGAGAGCCGAAGTTGGAAACACCATATATTTT. Its translation: CASSKEQRAEVGNTIYF.

The V call is TRBV29-1, the J call TRBJ1-1; D might be TRBD1 (5 bases). The CDR3 is 12 amino acids. The V gene's germline CDR1 is SQVTM and CDR2 ANQGSEA. V lost 7 bases and J 1 base, leaving 10 bases between the germline ends. CDR3 in amino acids: CSGRQTNTEAFF. The DNA of the CDR3 is TGCAGCGGAAGACAGACGAACACTGAAGCTTTCTTT.

The chain couples TRBV7-3 to TRBJ2-6, with D perhaps TRBD1 (6 bases). V was pared by 4 bases and J by 2 bases, with 9 bases between. This CDR3 has 15 amino acids. The germline V gene encodes CDR1 SGHTA and CDR2 FQGTGA. DNA of the CDR3: TGTGCCAGCAGCTCGACAGGTCCTGGGGCCAACGTCCTGACTTTC. Its translation: CASSSTGPGANVLTF.